Included here is one T cell receptor beta chain sequence, with context. Its target is not known. Repertoires were generated with immunoSEQ multiplex PCR, while TCRdb's copy carries only in-frame clones and drops some. The sample has under 150,000 clones, around 90% seen once. This entry is derived from a study of cytomegalovirus exposure and HLA in healthy donors. Study-wide background: The roughly 130 validation repertoires, a later analysis reported, used the same platform as the roughly 660 repertoires from the first cohort.

General study results and limits: A classifier reportedly called cytomegalovirus status with high sensitivity and specificity. According to a subsequent analysis, TCR clusters from the first cohort were inclined to appear together in the roughly 120 validation repertoires. In vitro work confirmed that a few CMV-associated chains recognize CMV antigens.

From germline, CDR1 is SNHLY and CDR2 FYNNEI. This CDR3 has 14 residues. Trimming pared 7 bases from V and 2 bases from J, leaving 11 bases between. The clonotype was recovered from a man between 18 and 35 years old in good health and CMV-seropositive. V and J are TRBV2 and TRBJ2-2; TRBD2 is a possible D gene (5 bases). Input material: PBMCs. The CDR3 bases are TGTGCCAGCAAGCGGACGGCAAACACCGGGGAGCTGTTTTTT. It yields the protein CASKRTANTGELFF.